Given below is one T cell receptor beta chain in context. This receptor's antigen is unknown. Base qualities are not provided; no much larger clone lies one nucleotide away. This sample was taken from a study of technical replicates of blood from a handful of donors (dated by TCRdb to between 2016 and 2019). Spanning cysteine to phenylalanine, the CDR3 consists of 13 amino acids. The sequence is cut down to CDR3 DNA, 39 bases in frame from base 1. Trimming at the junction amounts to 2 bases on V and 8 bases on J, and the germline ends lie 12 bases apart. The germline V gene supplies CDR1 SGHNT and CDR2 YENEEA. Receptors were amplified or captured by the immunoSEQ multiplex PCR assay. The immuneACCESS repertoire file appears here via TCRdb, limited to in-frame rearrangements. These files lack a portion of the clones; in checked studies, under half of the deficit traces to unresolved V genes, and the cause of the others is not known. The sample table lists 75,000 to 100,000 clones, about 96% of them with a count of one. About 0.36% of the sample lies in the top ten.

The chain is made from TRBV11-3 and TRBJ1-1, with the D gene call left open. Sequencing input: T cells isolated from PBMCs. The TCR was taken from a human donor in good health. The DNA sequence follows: TGTGCCAGCAGCTTAAGAGGCACGGTAGAAGCTTTCTTT. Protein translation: CASSLRGTVEAFF. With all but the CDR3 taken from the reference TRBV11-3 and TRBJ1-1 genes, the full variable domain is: EAGVVQSPRYKIIEKKQPVAFWCNPISGHNTLYWYLQNLGQGPELLIRYENEEAVDDSQLPKDRFSAERLKGVDSTLKIQPAELGDSAVYLCASSLRGTVEAFFGQGTRLTVV.